This entry concerns a single T cell receptor beta chain. The antigen is undetermined. Mismatch with germline at one junction end may stem from a read error. Repertoires were generated with immunoSEQ multiplex PCR, while TCRdb's copy carries only in-frame clones and drops some. Altogether about 25,000 clones are present, approximately 93% being singletons, with the ten largest covering 0.53%. This specimen belongs to a study of graft-versus-host responses after intestinal transplantation. Overall study context: Recipients across the board were started on anti-thymocyte globulin induction, then kept on tacrolimus and steroids for around 3 years. Study observations and caveats: Detected in recipient marrow were GvH clones, some of which were first observed in ileum or blood.

The germline V gene has CDR1 LNHDA and CDR2 SQIVND (reference sequence). This CDR3 is built from 13 residues. The chain uses TRBV19 and TRBJ2-1; D unresolved. The input for sequencing was PBMCs, taken 18 days after transplant. The clonotype comes from a human patient who received an intestinal transplant, so some T cells may come from the graft donor. CDR3 DNA sequence: TGTGCCAGTAGTATGGGATCCTCCAATGAGCAGTTCTTC. This gives the protein CASSMGSSNEQFF.